A single sample gave rise to the 7 T cell receptor beta chains below, sequenced in a study of blood T cell repertoires in COVID-19. Measured with immunoSEQ multiplex PCR; TCRdb has only the in-frame clones, and not every one. This table has a few hundred thousand clones, approximately 80% appearing once. The sample taken for sequencing was peripheral blood. These receptors were taken from a woman aged 35 to 49 who had recovered from COVID-19.

This rearrangement joins TRBV5-3 to TRBJ1-1, with 8 bases lining up with TRBD1. TRBV5-3 is given ORF status, its function remaining uncertain. CDR3 length: 16 amino acids. The junction had 12 bases not matched to a gene; V was cut back by 1 base and J by 7 bases. DNA of the CDR3: TGTGCCAGAAGCTTGTTCCAAGACAGGGGATCGAGTGAAGCTTTCTTT. Translation gives CARSLFQDRGSSEAFF.

As regards this clone: Other DNA variants within this sample encode the same CDR3. The genes are TRBV28 and TRBJ1-1; unclear D gene. From germline, CDR1 is MDHEN and CDR2 SYDVKM. Between the trimmed V and J ends, which lost 4 bases and 0 bases, there was a span of 3 bases. The CDR3 runs to 12 residues. The CDR3 loop reads CASSSMNTEAFF. The CDR3 nucleotides are TGTGCCAGCAGTTCCATGAACACTGAAGCTTTCTTT.

The gene calls are TRBV11-2 and TRBJ2-5, with 8 bases matching TRBD1. This CDR3 contains 15 residues. With V trimmed by 2 bases and J by 4 bases, 6 bases remained unmatched. CDR1 is SGHAT, CDR2 FQNNGV, per germline. The CDR3 region is CASSLWTGKAETQYF. For the CDR3, the DNA is TGTGCCAGCAGCTTATGGACAGGGAAGGCAGAGACCCAGTACTTC.

The chain combines TRBV6-1 with TRBJ1-2; D not certain. CDR1 and CDR2 (germline): MNHNS, SASEGT. The CDR3 has 14 amino acids. Trimming shortened V by 1 base and J by 5 bases, and 11 bases separated the two germline ends. In nucleotides, the CDR3 is TGTGCCAGCAGTGAAGGTGGTCAGTTATATGGCTACACCTTC. It yields the protein CASSEGGQLYGYTF.

The chain combines TRBV6-5 with TRBJ2-1; TRBD1 is a possible D gene (6 bases). Germline V gives CDR1 MNHEY, CDR2 SVGAGI. Deletions cut 6 bases from V and 8 bases from J, with 11 bases between. This CDR3 comprises 12 residues. CDR3 DNA: TGTGCCAGCAGAGGGACATTCCATGAGCAGTTCTTC. Amino acid sequence: CASRGTFHEQFF.

The chain carries TRBV19 and TRBJ1-1; 7 bases are shared with TRBD1. The CDR3 consists of 14 residues. Germline trimming cut 5 bases from V and 0 bases from J; bases unmatched to any gene: 3. Germline-derived CDR1 and CDR2 are LNHDA and SQIVND (reference sequence). The CDR3 DNA reads TGTGCCAGTAGTCCGACAGGGCTGAACACTGAAGCTTTCTTT. This encodes CASSPTGLNTEAFF.

The count of this clone is one. This sequence joins TRBV6-2 or TRBV6-3 and TRBJ1-5; a possible D gene is TRBD1 (5 bases). The CDR3 is 15 amino acids. Germline V gives CDR1 MNHEY, CDR2 SVGEGT. V was clipped by 2 bases and J by 8 bases, with 16 bases between them. CDR3 amino acids: CASSYGSSGGEPQHF. CDR3 sequence (DNA): TGTGCCAGCAGTTACGGATCATCGGGGGGGGAGCCCCAGCATTTT.